Listed below are T cell receptor beta chains from one sample, sequenced in a study of response to subunit inactivated influenza vaccine. TCRdb ran MiXCR on the RT-PCR reads and lists one entry per CDR3 protein. The table has 500,000 to 550,000 distinct CDR3 sequences, under 8.5% seen once. The input for sequencing was PBMCs from blood, taken roughly 24 months after vaccination. Every receptor here comes from a man aged 45 to 70 who received an inactivated influenza vaccine. Both conserved end residues are part of each CDR3. A D gene is named only where the DNA matches it firmly. The listing skips clone size in some rows; elsewhere it reads once, few, many or a size class.

j_call clone_size v_call cdr3_length d_call cdr3_nt cdr3_aa
TRBJ2-1 few TRBV3-1 15 TRBD2 TGTGCCAGCAGCCAGAGGCTAGCGGGAACTAATGAGCAGTTCTTC CASSQRLAGTNEQFF
TRBJ1-5 few TRBV7-9 13 - TGTGCCAGCAGCTACCAGGGGTACCAGCCCCAGCATTTT CASSYQGYQPQHF
TRBJ1-1 few TRBV27 13 - TGTGCCAGCAGTTTCGGAGGGCCCGAGAGAGCTTTCTTT CASSFGGPERAFF
TRBJ2-1 few TRBV24-1 12 - TGTGCCACCAGTGATGTGGGCAATGAGCAGTTCTTC CATSDVGNEQFF
TRBJ2-7 few TRBV6-2/TRBV6-3 19 TRBD2 TGTGCCAGCAGTTACAGGACTAGCGGGAGGGCCCCGATCTCCTACGAGCAGTACTTC CASSYRTSGRAPISYEQYF
TRBJ2-5 - TRBV4-2 15 TRBD1 TGTGCCAGCAGCCCCCGGGACAGGGGAGGGGAGACCCAGTACTTC CASSPRDRGGETQYF
TRBJ2-7 few TRBV9 15 - TGTGCCAGCAGCGTAGACGGGCAGGGTAAGAACGAGCAGTACTTC CASSVDGQGKNEQYF
TRBJ2-1 many TRBV12-3/TRBV12-4 20 TRBD1 TGTGCCAGCACCCACCCCGGGGCCAGAGACAGGGGGATTTACTACAATGAGCAGTTCTTC CASTHPGARDRGIYYNEQFF
TRBJ2-3 few TRBV5-1 14 TRBD1 TGCGCCAGCGGGGGACAGCTAGCAACAGATACGCAGTATTTT CASGGQLATDTQYF
TRBJ2-5 many TRBV10-3 13 TRBD1 TGTGCCATCCAACAGGGGACCCAAGAGACCCAGTACTTC CAIQQGTQETQYF
TRBJ1-2 - TRBV6-5 14 - TGTGCCAGCAGTTTTGCGGGAGCAAGCTATGGCTACACCTTC CASSFAGASYGYTF
TRBJ2-7 many TRBV4-2 15 TRBD2 TGTGCCAGCAGCCAAGTGCAGGGAGGGTCCTACGAGCAGTACTTC CASSQVQGGSYEQYF
TRBJ1-5 few TRBV7-8 13 - TGTGCCAGCAGCTTAGGATCCGTGTCGCCCCAGCATTTT CASSLGSVSPQHF
TRBJ2-1 few TRBV9 17 TRBD2 TGTGCCAGCAGCGTAGGCGGACTAGCGGGAGGACACAATGAGCAGTTCTTC CASSVGGLAGGHNEQFF
TRBJ2-7 - TRBV24-1 14 - TGTGCCACCAGTGATCCCTACCGGAACTACGAGCAGTACTTC CATSDPYRNYEQYF
TRBJ2-7 - TRBV7-2 16 - TGTGCCAGCAGCTTGATGGGGACGGCCGGAAACTACGAGCAGTACTTC CASSLMGTAGNYEQYF
TRBJ2-7 - TRBV27 14 - TGTGCCAGCAGTTTATCTTGGCAGGCCTACGAGCAGTACTTC CASSLSWQAYEQYF
TRBJ1-1 few TRBV5-1 14 - TGCGCCAGCAGCTTGGGCGCCAGGCCCACTGAAGCTTTCTTT CASSLGARPTEAFF
TRBJ2-7 few TRBV19 15 - TGTGCCAGTAGTCCTTTAAGAGGCAGGGCCAACGAGCAGTACTTC CASSPLRGRANEQYF
TRBJ2-3 many TRBV7-2 18 TRBD2 TGTGCCAGCAGCTTAGCGGGAGGGCGAGCTTCATACACAGATACGCAGTATTTT CASSLAGGRASYTDTQYF
TRBJ2-3 many TRBV29-1 13 - TGCAGCGCACAACAGGTGGTGGCAGATACGCAGTATTTT CSAQQVVADTQYF
TRBJ1-1 - TRBV29-1 13 - TGCAGCGGTCTTCCGGGACGTAACACTGAAGCTTTCTTT CSGLPGRNTEAFF
TRBJ2-7 many TRBV18 13 - TGTGCCAGCAGCCCCCCTGACTCTTACGAGCAGTACTTC CASSPPDSYEQYF
TRBJ1-1 few TRBV12-3/TRBV12-4 20 - TGTGCCAGCAGCCTCAACGTCCGCCAGGGGCTAAAATCTATGAACACTGAAGCTTTCTTT CASSLNVRQGLKSMNTEAFF
TRBJ2-2 few TRBV6-2/TRBV6-3 13 - TGTGCCAGCAGTTATACCACCGTCGGGGAGCTGTTTTTT CASSYTTVGELFF
TRBJ2-1 few TRBV11-2 18 TRBD2 TGTGCCAGCAGCTTAGGGGTAGTCTATAGGACTAGCGGCAATGAGCAGTTCTTC CASSLGVVYRTSGNEQFF
TRBJ1-5 - TRBV4-1 17 - TGCGCCAGCAGCCAAGGCACGAACCTATATAGCAATCAGCCCCAGCATTTT CASSQGTNLYSNQPQHF